This TCR beta chain comes out of a study of STAT3 mutations in large granular lymphocyte leukemia. Germline V CDR1 and CDR2: SGHTA, FQGNSA. With V trimmed by 3 bases and J by 5 bases, 3 bases remained unmatched. The CDR3 spans 13 residues. As regards this clone: Its matching antigen is unknown.

Produced via immunoSEQ multiplex PCR; TCRdb's table is partial and in-frame only. The sample has over 30,000 clones; approximately 90% are singletons. General observations from the study: Every T-cell large granular lymphocyte leukemia patient had at least one immunodominant TCR beta clonotype. Persisting codominant clonotypes may have hidden a small pathogenic clone. In several patients, dominant TCR clone burden exceeded STAT3 mutant burden.

V is TRBV7-2 and J is TRBJ2-5; 7 nucleotides agree with TRBD1. This TCR derives from a human donor with T large granular lymphocyte leukemia. Some clones in this sample may be carry-over from other donors' samples. Sequenced sample: PBMCs. CDR3 amino acids: CASSLGRGETQYF. In DNA, the CDR3 is TGTGCCAGCAGCTTGGGCAGGGGGGAGACCCAGTACTTC.